The 13 T cell receptor beta chains presented below share a single source sample, sequenced in a study. Treg sorting used a CD4+CD25+CD127-/low gate. TCRdb passed the 5' RACE reads through MiXCR, listing each CDR3 protein once. The repertoire holds 52,000 or so distinct CDR3 sequences, around 20% seen once, with 3% to 4% in the top ten. Sequencing was done on a sample of tumor-infiltrating Tregs sorted from the breast tumor. The receptor set was obtained from a female donor with breast cancer.

This clonotype was recorded at least ten times. The chain is built from TRBV5-1 and TRBJ2-5; D not certain. Germline CDR1 SGHRS, CDR2 YFSETQ. The V end was cut by 0 bases, the J end by 2 bases, with 11 bases between. The CDR3 consists of 15 residues. The chain's CDR3 is CASSLEVFGQETQYF. The CDR3 DNA sequence: TGCGCCAGCAGCTTGGAAGTCTTCGGGCAAGAGACCCAGTACTTC.

This clonotype showed up many times. This chain joins TRBV29-1 and TRBJ1-1; D is unclear. The V and J ends lost 5 bases and 7 bases respectively, with 14 bases between them. CDR3 length equals 12 residues. Per germline, CDR1 SQVTM and CDR2 ANQGSEA. The CDR3 sequence: CSVLTGTVEAFF. The CDR3 DNA is TGCAGCGTTCTGACGGGTACCGTTGAAGCTTTCTTT.

This chain connects TRBV20-1 to TRBJ2-5; the D call may be TRBD1 or TRBD2 (6 bases each). The CDR3 is 14 amino acids. Trimming pared 0 bases from V and 4 bases from J, leaving 12 bases between. CDR1 is DFQATT and CDR2 is SNEGSKA in the germline V gene (reference sequence). CDR3 region: CSARDGSGAETQYF. DNA for the CDR3: TGCAGTGCTAGAGATGGTTCGGGGGCAGAGACCCAGTACTTC.

This clonotype has just a few counts. The V gene is TRBV12-3 or TRBV12-4, the J gene TRBJ2-2; D is unclear. This CDR3 comprises 13 residues. V was shortened by 6 bases and J by 6 bases, with 11 bases between the two germline ends. The CDR3 DNA follows: TGTGCCAGCAGAATCCTCCGGGCCGGGGAGCTGTTTTTT. Translated: CASRILRAGELFF.

In its sample, this clonotype was seen a few times. Compared with germline, one end of the junction differs, possibly owing to a read error. The V call is TRBV19, the J call TRBJ2-1; D gene unclear. This CDR3 has 15 residues. Germline CDR1 and CDR2: LNHDA and SQIVND (reference sequence). The CDR3 sequence is CAGSNSPSSYNEQFF. CDR3 nucleotide sequence: TGTGCCGGTAGTAACAGTCCTAGCTCCTACAATGAGCAGTTCTTC.

In DNA form, the CDR3 reads TGTGCCAGCTCACGAACGGCGCGGGGAGACTATGGCTACACCTTC. This codes for CASSRTARGDYGYTF. V is TRBV18 and J is TRBJ1-2; D is unclear. V shed 4 bases and J shed 3 bases, with 15 bases lying between them. This CDR3 is 15 amino acids long. Germline loops: CDR1 KGHSH, CDR2 LQKENI.

This clonotype has more than one count but fewer than ten. The V call is TRBV30, the J call TRBJ1-5; D is possibly TRBD1 (6 bases). Trimming cost V 5 bases and J 7 bases, with 18 bases left between them. CDR1 is GTSNPN and CDR2 is SVGIG in the germline V gene (reference sequence). The CDR3 consists of 14 residues. The CDR3 DNA sequence: TGTGCCTGGCGTGACGGGGGGGCCGGGCAGCCCCAGCATTTT. Its protein is CAWRDGGAGQPQHF.

The chain employs TRBV5-6 and TRBJ1-2; the match to TRBD1 covers 10 bases. Germline V lookup: CDR1 SGHDT, CDR2 YYEEEE. With V trimmed by 3 bases and J by 6 bases, 5 bases remained unmatched. The CDR3 extends over 14 amino acids. CDR3 residues: CASSSPDRGHGYTF. Here the CDR3 DNA reads TGTGCCAGCAGCTCCCCTGACAGGGGGCATGGCTACACCTTC.

The chain recombines TRBV7-6 with TRBJ2-5; D ambiguous. This CDR3 has 14 amino acids. With 2 bases removed from V and 3 bases from J, the gap between germline ends came to 10 bases. From germline, CDR1 is SGHVS and CDR2 FNYEAQ. The CDR3 spells CASSLSYSEETQYF. The DNA of the CDR3 is TGTGCCAGCAGCTTATCTTACAGCGAAGAGACCCAGTACTTC.

The chain recombines TRBV5-1 with TRBJ2-3; D is undetermined. Germline V gene lookup returns CDR1 SGHRS and CDR2 YFSETQ. V gave up 1 base and J gave up 4 bases, with 13 bases separating them. CDR3 length equals 15 residues. CDR3: CASSLRPADADTQYF. Written as DNA, the CDR3 is TGCGCCAGCAGCTTGCGACCGGCCGACGCAGATACGCAGTATTTT.

J is TRBJ2-5 and V is TRBV24-1; TRBD1 might be the D (6 bases). Trimming stripped 3 bases from V and 4 bases from J, with 14 bases between. Germline assignment: CDR1 KGHDR and CDR2 SFDVKD. The CDR3 consists of 15 residues. The CDR3 nucleotides read TGTGCCACCAGTGATCCAGGGACAACGGGAGAGACCCAGTACTTC. Translated: CATSDPGTTGETQYF.

On this clonotype: Lacking the conserved final phenylalanine or tryptophan, this CDR3 likely reflects a read error. The genes are TRBV20-1 and TRBJ1-5; 11 bases map to TRBD1. This CDR3 is 15 amino acids long. With V trimmed by 1 base and J by 7 bases, 6 bases remained unmatched. Germline V lookup: CDR1 DFQATT, CDR2 SNEGSKA (reference sequence). The chain's CDR3 is CSARAWTGGEQPQHV. DNA for the CDR3: TGCAGTGCTAGAGCTTGGACAGGGGGCGAACAGCCCCAGCATGTT.

This clonotype was recorded a few times. The V call is TRBV27, the J call TRBJ2-6; D is unresolved. CDR3 length: 13 residues. Germline CDR1 and CDR2: MNHEY and SMNVEV (reference sequence). With 6 bases removed from V and 4 bases from J, the gap between germline ends came to 7 bases. CDR3 in DNA: TGTGCCAGCAGCTCCTGGGGGGCCAACGTCCTGACTTTC. As protein: CASSSWGANVLTF.